These T cell receptor beta chains were read from a single sample in a study of patients and donors after allogeneic stem cell transplantation. TCRdb re-called the RT-PCR reads through MiXCR, storing one row per CDR3 protein. This sample has around 240,000 distinct CDR3 sequences, with less than 15% found just once. The sequencing sample was made of blood, either unsorted or a sorted T cell fraction (not recorded which). Receptor source: a human donor who was either an allogeneic HSCT recipient or a stem cell or donor lymphocyte infusion donor (not recorded which). It is not recorded whose cells these are; they may come from a transplant donor. Each CDR3 is given with its conserved first and last residue. Each record gives: D gene, clone size, V gene, J gene, CDR3 protein, CDR3 DNA. A D gene is named only where the DNA matches it firmly. Expanded clones get a size class; other rows say once, few or many, or leave the size out.

>NA|many|TRBV6-1|TRBJ2-2
CASRGLQGAGELFF
TGTGCCAGCAGGGGGTTGCAGGGAGCCGGGGAGCTGTTTTTT
>NA|few|TRBV6-6|TRBJ2-5
CASSYGHQETQYF
TGTGCCAGCAGTTACGGGCATCAAGAGACCCAGTACTTC
>NA|medium-sized|TRBV29-1|TRBJ1-3
CSAQTGSDTIYF
TGCAGCGCCCAAACGGGGAGTGACACCATATATTTT
>TRBD2|NA|TRBV20-1|TRBJ2-5
CSASADGTTSGQETQYF
TGCAGTGCTAGCGCCGATGGGACAACTAGCGGACAAGAGACCCAGTACTTC
>NA|NA|TRBV7-9|TRBJ2-1
CASSLAGHNYNEQFF
TGTGCCAGCAGCTTAGCGGGGCACAACTACAATGAGCAGTTCTTC
>NA|NA|TRBV11-3|TRBJ2-1
CASSLGANSNEQFF
TGTGCCAGCAGCTTAGGAGCCAATTCGAATGAGCAGTTCTTC
>NA|many|TRBV20-1|TRBJ1-1
CSALIKGGGLMNTEAFF
TGCAGTGCCCTTATTAAAGGCGGGGGACTCATGAACACTGAAGCTTTCTTT
>TRBD1|NA|TRBV20-1|TRBJ1-1
CSATRGTGTLTEAFF
TGCAGTGCTACAAGAGGGACAGGGACCCTCACTGAAGCTTTCTTT
>NA|few|TRBV14|TRBJ1-2
CASSQDGSGRRNGYTF
TGTGCCAGCAGCCAAGATGGTAGCGGGCGCAGGAATGGCTACACCTTC
>TRBD1|NA|TRBV20-1|TRBJ1-1
CSAKSSGQGAKSTEAFF
TGCAGTGCTAAAAGCTCGGGACAGGGGGCTAAGAGCACTGAAGCTTTCTTT
>NA|few|TRBV7-7|TRBJ2-1
CASSVGGSNEQFF
TGTGCCAGCAGCGTAGGAGGGTCCAATGAGCAGTTCTTC
>NA|many|TRBV12-3/TRBV12-4|TRBJ2-7
CASSLRGNEQYF
TGTGCCAGCAGCCTCAGGGGTAACGAGCAGTACTTC
>TRBD1|NA|TRBV5-1|TRBJ1-2
CASSSTGDTNYGYTF
TGCGCCAGCAGCTCCACAGGGGACACAAACTATGGCTACACCTTC
>TRBD1|NA|TRBV24-1|TRBJ2-1
CATSDWGGQGAEQFF
TGTGCCACCAGTGATTGGGGGGGACAGGGGGCTGAGCAGTTCTTC